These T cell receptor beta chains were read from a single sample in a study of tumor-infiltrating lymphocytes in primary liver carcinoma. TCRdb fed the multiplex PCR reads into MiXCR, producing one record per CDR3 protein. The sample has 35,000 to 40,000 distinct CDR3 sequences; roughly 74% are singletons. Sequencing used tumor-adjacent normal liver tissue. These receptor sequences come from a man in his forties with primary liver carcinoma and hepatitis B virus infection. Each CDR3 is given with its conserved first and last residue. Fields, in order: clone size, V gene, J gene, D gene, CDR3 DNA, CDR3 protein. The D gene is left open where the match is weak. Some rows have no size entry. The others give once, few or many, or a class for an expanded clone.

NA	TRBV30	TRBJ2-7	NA	TGTGCCTGGACTAGAGAGGACTCCTACGAGCAGTACTTC	CAWTREDSYEQYF
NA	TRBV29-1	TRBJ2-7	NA	TGCAGCGTCGAGCCCGCAGATTACGAGCGGTACTTC	CSVEPADYERYF
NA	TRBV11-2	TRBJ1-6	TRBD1	TGTGCCAGCAGCTTAGGGGACAGCGACAATAATTCACCCCTTCACTTT	CASSLGDSDNNSPLHF
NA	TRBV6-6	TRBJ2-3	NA	TGTGCCAGCGGTGACGCCCAGGGCAGGAGGATGCAGTATTTT	CASGDAQGRRMQYF
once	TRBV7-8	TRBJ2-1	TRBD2	TGTGCCAGCAGCTCAGTCGGGAGGGGGGAGCAGTTCTTC	CASSSVGRGEQFF
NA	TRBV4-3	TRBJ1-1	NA	TGCACCAGCAGCCCTGTAGGCGGGGGAAGGAACACTGAAGCTTTCTTT	CTSSPVGGGRNTEAFF
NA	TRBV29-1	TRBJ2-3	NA	TGCAGCGTTCATGGCTCGGCAGGGGAGGATACGCAGTATTTT	CSVHGSAGEDTQYF
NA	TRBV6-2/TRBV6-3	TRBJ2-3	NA	TGTGCCAGCAGCTTCCTAGGAGGGCTTGAGCGAGATACGCAGTATTTT	CASSFLGGLERDTQYF
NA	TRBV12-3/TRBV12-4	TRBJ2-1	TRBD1	TGTGCCGGCAGACCGGGACAGATCTACAATGAGCAGTTCTTC	CAGRPGQIYNEQFF
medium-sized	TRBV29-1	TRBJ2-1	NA	TGCAGCGTCGCTAATCGGGGGTGGGATAGGCAGAATGAGCAGTTCTTC	CSVANRGWDRQNEQFF
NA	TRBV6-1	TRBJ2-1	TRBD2	TGTGCCAGCCGTATCGGGACTAGAGGGGACTACAATGAGCAGCTCTTC	CASRIGTRGDYNEQLF
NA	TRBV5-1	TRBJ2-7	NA	TGCGCCAGCAGCATGGCAGTGGGTGAATCCGAGCAGTACTTC	CASSMAVGESEQYF
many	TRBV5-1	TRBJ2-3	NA	TGCGCCAGCAGCCCCGGACGGCCCAGCACAGATACGCAGTATTTT	CASSPGRPSTDTQYF
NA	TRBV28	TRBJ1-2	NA	TGCGCCAGCATTCCGCCGGGACTCGTCTATGGCTACACCTTC	CASIPPGLVYGYTF
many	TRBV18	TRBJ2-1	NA	TGTGCCAGCTCACCACCGGTGACTCGCTACAATGAGCAGTTCTTC	CASSPPVTRYNEQFF
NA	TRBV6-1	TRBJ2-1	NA	TGTGCCAGCAGTGAAGAGGTGGGATCCTACGATGAGCAGTTCTTC	CASSEEVGSYDEQFF